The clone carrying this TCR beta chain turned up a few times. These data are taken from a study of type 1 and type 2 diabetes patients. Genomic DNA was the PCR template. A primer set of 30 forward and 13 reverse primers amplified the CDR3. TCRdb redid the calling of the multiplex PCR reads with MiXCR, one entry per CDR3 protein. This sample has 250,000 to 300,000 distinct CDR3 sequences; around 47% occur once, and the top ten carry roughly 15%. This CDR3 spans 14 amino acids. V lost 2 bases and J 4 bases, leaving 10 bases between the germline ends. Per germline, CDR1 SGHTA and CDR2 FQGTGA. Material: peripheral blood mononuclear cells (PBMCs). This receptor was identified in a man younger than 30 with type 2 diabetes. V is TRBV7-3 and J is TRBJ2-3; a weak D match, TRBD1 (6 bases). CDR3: CASSLSGVADTQYF. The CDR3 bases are TGTGCCAGCAGCTTATCAGGGGTTGCAGATACGCAGTATTTT. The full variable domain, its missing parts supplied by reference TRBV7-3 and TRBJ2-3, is GAGVSQTPSNKVTEKGKYVELRCDPISGHTALYWYRQSLGQGPEFLIYFQGTGAADDSGLPNDRFFAVRPEGSVSTLKIQRTERGDSAVYLCASSLSGVADTQYFGPGTRLTVL.